Here is one T cell receptor (beta chain) with its context. Its antigen is still unknown. Authors' processing steps: ImmunoSEQ only sent back junction sequences with no quality scores, so filtering was done differently. The repertoire was sequenced with immunoSEQ multiplex PCR; TCRdb's copy has only in-frame clones and lacks some. V and J calls and clone size are as listed in that table; D and trimming were resolved from the DNA. There are 1,400,000 or so clones in the sample; roughly 98.5% occur only once, and roughly 0.36% lies in the top ten. The sample originates from a study of shared clonotypes between healthy human individuals. About the study: The composition of the donors was two women and a few men aged 18 to 49. Overall study results and limits: Sequencing depth was predicted to influence how clonotypes are shared among donors.

CD45RA-negative memory and CD45RA+ naive subsets were split from the CD4+ cells. V trimming: 7 bases; J trimming: 6 bases; junction bases outside the gene matches: 3. The CDR3 has 13 amino acids. CDR1 is MRHNA, CDR2 SNTAGT, per germline. The receptor comes from a young man in good health. The chain uses TRBV6-4 and TRBJ1-1; 12 bases align to TRBD1. The sample comprised naive CD4+ T cells sorted from blood. As to subset: CD45RA+ positively selected. This CDR3 is CASMGQGAPEAFF. The CDR3 nucleotides read TGTGCCAGCATGGGACAGGGGGCCCCTGAAGCTTTCTTT.